This T cell receptor (beta chain) came from a study of cytomegalovirus exposure and HLA in healthy donors. Study as a whole: Unique TCR beta sequences numbering around 110 million came from 150 million to 200 million T cells in an earlier analysis.

Regarding the study as a whole: In vitro checks showed that a few CMV-associated chains really do target CMV antigens. The authors considered a cluster of highly shared sequence variants likely to be a sequencing artifact.

V lost 5 bases and J lost 9; bases outside the gene matches: 13. The CDR3 covers 15 residues. CDR1 is MNHEY and CDR2 is SMNVEV in the germline V gene (reference sequence). The PCR used 60 Vbeta and 13 Jbeta primers. Libraries were prepared by immunoSEQ multiplex PCR; TCRdb keeps only in-frame clonotypes and omits some of them. The table shows fewer than 250,000 clones, with around 87% occurring only once. To note about this clone: Antigen: not known.

The clonotype was recovered from a boy between 2 and 10 years old in good health and CMV-seronegative. The J gene is TRBJ2-1, the V gene TRBV27; TRBD2 aligns across 7 bases. The sample taken for sequencing was PBMCs. The CDR3 sequence is CASSLPTREGREQFF. The CDR3 region has the DNA TGTGCCAGCAGTCTTCCGACTAGGGAGGGGCGTGAGCAGTTCTTC.